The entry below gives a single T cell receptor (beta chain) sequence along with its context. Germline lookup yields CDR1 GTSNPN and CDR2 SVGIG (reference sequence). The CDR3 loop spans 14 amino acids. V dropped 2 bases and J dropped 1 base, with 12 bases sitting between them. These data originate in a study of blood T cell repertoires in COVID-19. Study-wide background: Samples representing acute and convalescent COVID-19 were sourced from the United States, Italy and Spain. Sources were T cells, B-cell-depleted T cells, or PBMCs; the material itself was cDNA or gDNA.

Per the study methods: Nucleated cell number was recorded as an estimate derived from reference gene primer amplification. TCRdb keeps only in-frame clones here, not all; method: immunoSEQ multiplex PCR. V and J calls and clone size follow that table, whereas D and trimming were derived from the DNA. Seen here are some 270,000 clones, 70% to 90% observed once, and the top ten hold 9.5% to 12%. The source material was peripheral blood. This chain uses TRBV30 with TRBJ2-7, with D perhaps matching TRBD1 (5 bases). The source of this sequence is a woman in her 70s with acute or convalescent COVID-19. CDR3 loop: CAWSPWGLSYEQYF. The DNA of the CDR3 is TGTGCCTGGAGTCCCTGGGGCCTTTCCTACGAGCAGTACTTC.